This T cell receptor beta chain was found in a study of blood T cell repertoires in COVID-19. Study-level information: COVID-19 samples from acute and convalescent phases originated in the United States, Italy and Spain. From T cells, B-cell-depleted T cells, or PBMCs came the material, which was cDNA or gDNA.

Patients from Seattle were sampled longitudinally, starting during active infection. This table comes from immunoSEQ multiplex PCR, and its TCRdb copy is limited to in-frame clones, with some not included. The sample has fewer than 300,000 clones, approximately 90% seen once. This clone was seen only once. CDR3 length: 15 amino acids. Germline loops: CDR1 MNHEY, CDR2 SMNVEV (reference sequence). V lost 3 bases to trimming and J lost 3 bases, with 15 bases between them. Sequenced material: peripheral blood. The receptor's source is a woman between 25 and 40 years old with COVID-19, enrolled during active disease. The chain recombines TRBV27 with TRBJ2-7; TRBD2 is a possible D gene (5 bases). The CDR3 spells CASSFDQPGIYEQYF. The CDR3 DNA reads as TGTGCCAGCAGTTTCGACCAACCGGGAATCTACGAGCAGTACTTC.